One and the same sample provided the 14 T cell receptor beta chains below, sequenced in a study of human T cells and chemical hapten exposure. As for time point: patch test 3, about 24 weeks after DPC sensitization. Treatment: therapeutic diphenylcyclopropenone sensitization with weekly scalp DPC. TCRdb re-called the RACE reads through MiXCR, storing one row per CDR3 protein. The table records about 82,000 distinct CDR3 sequences, over 10% of them present only once. The source material was whole blood, sampled in connection with sensitization to the hapten diphenylcyclopropenone (DPC). The receptors come from a woman aged 45-65 years with alopecia areata. Some clones in this sample may be carry-over from other donors' samples.

The rearrangement links TRBV7-6 to TRBJ1-6, with D unclear. V gave up 1 base and J gave up 6 bases, with 7 bases separating them. The CDR3 contains 14 residues. Germline V gene lookup returns CDR1 SGHVS and CDR2 FNYEAQ. In nucleotides, the CDR3 is TGTGCCAGCAGCTTAGAGCACACTAATTCACCCCTCCACTTT. Translating gives CASSLEHTNSPLHF.

Concerning this clonotype: A much larger clone differs by one base, so this may be a read error. This chain uses TRBV9 with TRBJ2-3; no definite D call. The CDR3 runs to 14 residues. Trimming left V 0 bases short and J 0 bases short, with 5 bases between. Germline V gives CDR1 SGDLS, CDR2 YYNGEE. CDR3 DNA sequence: TGTGCCAGCAGCGTAGACGGGAGCACAGATACGCAGTATTTT. Its protein is CASSVDGSTDTQYF.

This clonotype has ten or more counts. J is TRBJ1-2 and V is TRBV20-1, with a possible D match to TRBD1 (6 bases). The V gene lost 6 bases and the J gene lost 4 bases, with 24 bases spanning the gap. This CDR3 has 16 amino acids. Germline assignment: CDR1 DFQATT and CDR2 SNEGSKA (reference sequence). The chain's CDR3 is CSASGTQGGLSYGYTF. CDR3 DNA: TGCAGTGCCTCCGGGACACAAGGAGGGCTCTCCTATGGCTACACCTTC.

This chain connects TRBV12-3 or TRBV12-4 to TRBJ1-2; TRBD1 is a possible D gene (5 bases). Trimming stripped 7 bases from V and 11 bases from J, with 14 bases between. The CDR3 loop spans 11 amino acids. The chain's CDR3 is CASTPGTRYTF. In nucleotides, the CDR3 is TGTGCCAGCACCCCCGGGACGAGGTACACCTTC.

This clonotype has a count of ten or more. CDR3 coding DNA: TGCGCCAGCAGAATTTCGCTGGGTCAGCCCCAGCATTTT. This sequence encodes CASRISLGQPQHF. The chain combines TRBV10-2 with TRBJ1-5, with D unclear. Deletions cut 6 bases from V and 6 bases from J, with 12 bases between. The CDR3 is 13 residues long. Germline CDR1 reads WSHSY; CDR2 reads SAAADI.

At least ten counts were recorded for this clonotype. This chain joins TRBV10-2 and TRBJ2-7; TRBD1 might be the D (5 bases). CDR1 and CDR2 (germline): WSHSY, SAAADI. This CDR3 region has 14 residues. V lost 5 bases and J lost 1, with 12 bases in between. The CDR3 DNA follows: TGCGCCAGCAGTATCCGACAGACGTCCTACGAGCAGTACTTC. Amino acid sequence: CASSIRQTSYEQYF.

This clonotype came up many times. This chain connects TRBV14 to TRBJ2-2, with 7 bases identical to TRBD2. Germline V gene sequence: CDR1 SGHDN, CDR2 FVKESK. Losses at the gene ends were 4 bases for V and 4 bases for J; bases not matched to a gene: 9. There are 16 residues in the CDR3. CDR3: CASSRLAGDITGELFF. CDR3 nucleotide sequence: TGTGCCAGCAGCCGTTTGGCGGGAGATATCACCGGGGAGCTGTTTTTT.

This clonotype was detected many times. V and J are TRBV29-1 and TRBJ2-6, with D possibly TRBD2 on 6 matching bases. This CDR3 region has 14 residues. CDR1 and CDR2 (germline): SQVTM, ANQGSEA. V was pared by 5 bases and J by 2 bases, with 10 bases between. The CDR3 DNA is TGCAGCGTTCAACGGGGGACTGGGGCCAACGTCCTGACTTTC. Its protein product is CSVQRGTGANVLTF.

There are many counts of this clonotype. The chain combines TRBV21-1 with TRBJ1-5; the D segment call TRBD1 is taken from the table without a DNA check. TRBV21-1 is a listed pseudogene. The CDR3 covers 16 residues. CDR3 region: CASSLAGPGGNQPQHF. The CDR3, as DNA: TGTGCCAGCAGCCTAGCCGGTCCGGGGGGCAATCAGCCCCAGCATTTT.

V and J are TRBV19 and TRBJ1-4; no clear D. Trimming pared 1 base from V and 7 bases from J, leaving 10 bases between. This CDR3 contains 14 residues. From germline, CDR1 is LNHDA and CDR2 SQIVND (reference sequence). The CDR3 sequence is CASSIGAVSEKLFF. The CDR3 DNA reads TGTGCCAGTAGTATAGGGGCAGTGAGTGAAAAACTGTTTTTT.

The J gene is TRBJ2-1, the V gene TRBV12-3 or TRBV12-4; D is possibly TRBD2 (6 bases). The CDR3 is 15 residues long. Trimming removed 6 bases at V and 1 base at J, with 13 bases between. The chain's CDR3 is CASSRESHSYNEQFF. CDR3 DNA sequence: TGTGCCAGCAGCCGGGAGAGCCATTCCTACAATGAGCAGTTCTTC.

The table lists this clonotype with many counts. V gene TRBV6-6 combines with J gene TRBJ1-1, with D uncertain. The CDR3 totals 12 residues. V was shortened by 5 bases and J by 0 bases, with 4 bases between the two germline ends. Looked up from germline, CDR1 is MNHNY and CDR2 is SVGAGI (reference sequence). For the CDR3, the DNA is TGTGCCAGCAGTCGCGTGAACACTGAAGCTTTCTTT. Encoded protein: CASSRVNTEAFF.

This clonotype was detected ten times or more. The chain recombines TRBV12-3 or TRBV12-4 with TRBJ1-1, with 8 nucleotides matching TRBD1. This CDR3 comprises 15 residues. V was clipped by 5 bases and J by 2 bases; unmatched bases: 7. CDR3: CASSPNRGINTEAFF. In DNA form, the CDR3 reads TGTGCCAGCAGTCCGAACAGGGGGATCAACACTGAAGCTTTCTTT.

V is TRBV6-1 and J is TRBJ2-1, with 9 bases fitting TRBD2. Trimming removed 0 bases from V and 2 bases from J; junction bases left unmatched: 5. CDR1 and CDR2 from the germline V gene are MNHNS and SASEGT. The CDR3 is 17 residues long. For the CDR3, the DNA is TGTGCCAGCAGTGAAGCACAGAGACTAGCGGCCTACAATGAGCAGTTCTTC. Translated: CASSEAQRLAAYNEQFF.